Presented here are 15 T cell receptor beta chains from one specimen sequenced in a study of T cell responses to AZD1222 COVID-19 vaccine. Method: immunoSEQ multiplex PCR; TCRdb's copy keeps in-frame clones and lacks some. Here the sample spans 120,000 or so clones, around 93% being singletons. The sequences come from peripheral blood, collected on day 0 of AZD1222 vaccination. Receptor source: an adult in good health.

The DNA for the CDR3 is TGTGCCAGCAGCTCCGGGACAGTCCCCTACGAGCAGTACTTC. The encoded protein is CASSSGTVPYEQYF. The chain employs TRBV3-1 (or the pseudogene TRBV3-2) and TRBJ2-7; 7 nucleotides agree with TRBD1. The length of the CDR3 is 14 residues. Germline CDR1 LGHDT, CDR2 YNNKEL (reference sequence). The ends lost 5 bases at V and 2 bases at J; junction bases unmatched: 6.

CDR3 DNA sequence: TGTGCCAGCAGTCAGGAGAGGGAATGGGTGTTCTACGAGCAGTACTTC. It is translated as CASSQEREWVFYEQYF. This chain links TRBV11-3 with TRBJ2-7, with D maybe TRBD2 (5 bases). The CDR3 is 16 residues long. V dropped 6 bases and J dropped 3 bases, with 21 bases sitting between them. The germline CDR1 and CDR2 sequences are SGHNT and YENEEA.

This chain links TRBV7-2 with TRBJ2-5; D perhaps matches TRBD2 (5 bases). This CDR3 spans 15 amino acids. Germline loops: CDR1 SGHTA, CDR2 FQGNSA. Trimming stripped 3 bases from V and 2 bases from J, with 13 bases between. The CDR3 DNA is TGTGCCAGCAGCTTCTACATGGAGCGGCAAGAGACCCAGTACTTC. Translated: CASSFYMERQETQYF.

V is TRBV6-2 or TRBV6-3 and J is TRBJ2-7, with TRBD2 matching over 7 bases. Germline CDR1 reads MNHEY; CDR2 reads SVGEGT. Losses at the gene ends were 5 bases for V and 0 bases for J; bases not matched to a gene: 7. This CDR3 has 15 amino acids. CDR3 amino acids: CASSPTGRSSYEQYF. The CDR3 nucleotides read TGTGCCAGCAGTCCCACCGGGAGGAGCTCCTACGAGCAGTACTTC.

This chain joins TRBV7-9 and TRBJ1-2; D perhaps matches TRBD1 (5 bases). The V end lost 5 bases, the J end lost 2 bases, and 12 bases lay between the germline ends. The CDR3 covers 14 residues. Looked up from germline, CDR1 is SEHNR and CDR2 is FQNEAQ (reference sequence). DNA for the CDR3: TGTGCCAGCAGCGATACCGCAGGGAACTATGGCTACACCTTC. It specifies CASSDTAGNYGYTF.

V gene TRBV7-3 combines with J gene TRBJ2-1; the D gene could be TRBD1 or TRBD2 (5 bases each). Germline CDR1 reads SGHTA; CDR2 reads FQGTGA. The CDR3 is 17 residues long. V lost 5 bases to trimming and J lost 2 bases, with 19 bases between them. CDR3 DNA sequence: TGTGCCAGCAGCCTTACCTTAGGGACCCCTACCTACAATGAGCAGTTCTTC. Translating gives CASSLTLGTPTYNEQFF.

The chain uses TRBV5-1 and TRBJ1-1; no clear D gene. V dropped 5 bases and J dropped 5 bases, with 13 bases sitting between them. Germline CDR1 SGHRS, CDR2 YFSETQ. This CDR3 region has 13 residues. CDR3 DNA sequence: TGCGCCAGCAGTTACACCCCAGGAACTGAAGCTTTCTTT. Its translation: CASSYTPGTEAFF. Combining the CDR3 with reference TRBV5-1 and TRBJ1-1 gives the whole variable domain KAGVTQTPRYLIKTRGQQVTLSCSPISGHRSVSWYQQTPGQGLQFLFEYFSETQRNKGNFPGRFSGRQFSNSRSEMNVSTLELGDSALYLCASSYTPGTEAFFGQGTRLTVV.

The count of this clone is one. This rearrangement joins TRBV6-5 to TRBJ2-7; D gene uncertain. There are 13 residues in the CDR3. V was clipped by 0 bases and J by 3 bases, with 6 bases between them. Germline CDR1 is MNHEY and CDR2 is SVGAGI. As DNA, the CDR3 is TGTGCCAGCAGTTACTCATCTATCTACGAGCAGTACTTC. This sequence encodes CASSYSSIYEQYF.

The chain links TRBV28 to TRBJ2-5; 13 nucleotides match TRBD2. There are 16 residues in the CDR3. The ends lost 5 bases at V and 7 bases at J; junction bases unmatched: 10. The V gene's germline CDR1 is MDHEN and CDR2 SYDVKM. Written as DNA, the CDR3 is TGTGCCAGCAGTCCCGTGACTAGCGGGAGGTTTTGGACCCAGTACTTC. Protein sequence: CASSPVTSGRFWTQYF.

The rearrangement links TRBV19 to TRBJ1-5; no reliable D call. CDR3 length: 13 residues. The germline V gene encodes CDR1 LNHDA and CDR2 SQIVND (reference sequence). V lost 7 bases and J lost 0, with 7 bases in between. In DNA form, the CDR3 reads TGTGCCAGTAACTCTTATAGCAATCAGCCCCAGCATTTT. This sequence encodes CASNSYSNQPQHF.

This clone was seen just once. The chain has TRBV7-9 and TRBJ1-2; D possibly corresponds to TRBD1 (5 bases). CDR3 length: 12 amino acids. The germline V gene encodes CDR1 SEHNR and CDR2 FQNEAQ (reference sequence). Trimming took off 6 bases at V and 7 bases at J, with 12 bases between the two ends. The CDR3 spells CASSFRQSGYTF. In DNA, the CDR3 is TGTGCCAGCAGTTTCAGACAGAGTGGCTACACCTTC. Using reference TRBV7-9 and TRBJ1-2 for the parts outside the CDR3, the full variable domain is DTGVSQNPRHKITKRGQNVTFRCDPISEHNRLYWYRQTLGQGPEFLTYFQNEAQLEKSRLLSDRFSAERPKGSFSTLEIQRTEQGDSAMYLCASSFRQSGYTFGSGTRLTVV.

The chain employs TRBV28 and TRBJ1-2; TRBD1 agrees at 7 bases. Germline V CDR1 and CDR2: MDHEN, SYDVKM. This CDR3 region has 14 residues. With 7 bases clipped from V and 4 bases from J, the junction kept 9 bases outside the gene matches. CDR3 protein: CASILTGSRYGYTF. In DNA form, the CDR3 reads TGTGCCAGCATCCTGACAGGGTCTCGCTATGGCTACACCTTC.

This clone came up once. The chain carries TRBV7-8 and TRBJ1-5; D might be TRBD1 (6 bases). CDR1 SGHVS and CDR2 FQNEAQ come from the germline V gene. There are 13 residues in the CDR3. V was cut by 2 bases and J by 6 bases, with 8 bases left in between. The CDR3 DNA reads TGTGCCAGCAGCTTACAGGGGACTCAGCCCCAGCATTTT. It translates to CASSLQGTQPQHF.

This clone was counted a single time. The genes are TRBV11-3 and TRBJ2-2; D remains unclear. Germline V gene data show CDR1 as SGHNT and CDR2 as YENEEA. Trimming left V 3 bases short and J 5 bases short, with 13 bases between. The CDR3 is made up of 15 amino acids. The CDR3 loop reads CASSFSGSSTGELFF. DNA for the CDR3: TGTGCCAGCAGCTTTTCCGGATCATCAACCGGGGAGCTGTTTTTT.

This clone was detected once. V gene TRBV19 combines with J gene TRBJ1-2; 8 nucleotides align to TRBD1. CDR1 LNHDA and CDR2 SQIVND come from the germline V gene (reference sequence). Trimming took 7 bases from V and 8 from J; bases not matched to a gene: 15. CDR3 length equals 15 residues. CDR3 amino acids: CASTSGVSRGRGYTF. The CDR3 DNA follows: TGTGCCAGTACCTCCGGAGTGAGCAGGGGGCGAGGCTACACCTTC.